This is a list of T cell receptor beta chains from one sample in a study of cytomegalovirus exposure and HLA in healthy donors. Assay: immunoSEQ multiplex PCR; the TCRdb copy retains only in-frame clones and omits some. The table shows roughly 100,000 clones, with around 77% occurring only once. Input material: PBMCs. Every receptor here comes from a male donor in good health and CMV-seropositive. CDR3s include the opening cysteine and the closing phenylalanine or tryptophan. D genes are given only for firm matches. Clone size is shown for a subset of rows, as once, few, many or a class of expanded clone.

>TRBD1|-|TRBJ1-5|TRBV5-1
CASSLGTGGQPQHF
TGCGCCAGCAGCTTGGGGACAGGGGGACAGCCCCAGCATTTT
>-|-|TRBJ1-4|TRBV18
CASSPPIGGPKLFF
TGTGCCAGCTCACCACCGATCGGGGGGCCGAAACTGTTTTTT
>-|-|TRBJ2-3|TRBV7-3
CASSPDSGTSTDTQYF
TGTGCCAGCAGCCCCGATAGCGGTACTAGCACAGATACGCAGTATTTT
>-|-|TRBJ2-4|TRBV19
CASSAGKNIQYF
TGTGCCAGTAGTGCGGGCAAAAACATTCAGTACTTC
>-|-|TRBJ2-3|TRBV18
CASSSRGVSSTDTQYF
TGTGCCAGCTCTTCACGAGGAGTATCCAGCACAGATACGCAGTATTTT
>TRBD2|once|TRBJ2-7|TRBV7-9
CASSRGPGLAPSEQYF
TGTGCCAGCAGCCGTGGACCGGGACTAGCGCCCTCCGAGCAGTACTTC
>TRBD1|-|TRBJ2-7|TRBV7-2
CASSVGDRGRFRYEQYF
TGTGCCAGCTCCGTTGGGGACAGGGGGCGTTTCAGGTACGAGCAGTACTTC
>-|few|TRBJ2-1|TRBV5-1
CASSLAGRDNEQFF
TGCGCCAGCAGCTTGGCGGGCAGGGACAATGAGCAGTTCTTC
>-|-|TRBJ2-2|TRBV7-9
CASSNEEGTELFF
TGTGCCAGCAGCAACGAGGAGGGAACGGAGCTGTTTTTT
>-|-|TRBJ2-7|TRBV19
CASSIGQISTPNYEQYF
TGTGCCAGTAGTATTGGACAGATCTCCACGCCAAACTACGAGCAGTACTTC
>-|-|TRBJ2-2|TRBV6-5
CASSRQVTDTGELFF
TGTGCCAGCAGCCGACAGGTCACCGACACCGGGGAGCTGTTTTTT
>TRBD1|-|TRBJ2-7|TRBV19
CASSGTGFEEQYF
TGTGCCAGTAGCGGGACAGGGTTCGAAGAGCAGTACTTC
>-|few|TRBJ2-7|TRBV7-9
CSSSPGGFEQYF
TGTTCCAGCAGCCCTGGGGGCTTCGAGCAGTACTTC
>-|-|TRBJ1-1|TRBV7-9
CSSGGSTEAFF
TGTTCCAGCGGCGGGAGCACTGAAGCTTTCTTT
>-|-|TRBJ2-5|TRBV7-6
CASSLFAGRQETQYF
TGTGCCAGCAGCTTATTCGCAGGGCGCCAAGAGACCCAGTACTTC
>-|-|TRBJ1-3|TRBV28
CASSSYREGRFGNTIYF
TGTGCCAGCAGTTCATACAGGGAGGGAAGGTTCGGAAACACCATATATTTT
>-|-|TRBJ1-2|TRBV30
CAWSVSRGHPLFNYGYTF
TGTGCCTGGAGTGTATCCCGAGGGCATCCTTTATTTAACTATGGCTACACCTTC
>-|few|TRBJ1-2|TRBV19
CASIALGSSNYGYTF
TGTGCCAGTATCGCGCTGGGCTCATCTAACTATGGCTACACCTTC
>-|few|TRBJ2-1|TRBV5-4
CASNDWNNYNEQFF
TGTGCCAGTAACGACTGGAACAACTACAATGAGCAGTTCTTC
>TRBD2|-|TRBJ2-1|TRBV5-1
CASIDREANEQFF
TGCGCCAGCATCGACCGGGAGGCCAATGAGCAGTTCTTC
>TRBD2|-|TRBJ2-2|TRBV28
CASRPLKGLAGVTGELFF
TGTGCCAGCAGACCCCTTAAAGGGCTAGCGGGAGTTACCGGGGAGCTGTTTTTT
>-|few|TRBJ1-1|TRBV5-8
CASSLGEGMNTEAFF
TGTGCCAGCAGCTTGGGGGAGGGTATGAACACTGAAGCTTTCTTT
>-|-|TRBJ1-1|TRBV28
CASGYPTGWPLPNTEAFF
TGTGCCAGCGGGTACCCGACAGGTTGGCCCCTGCCGAACACTGAAGCTTTCTTT
>-|few|TRBJ1-2|TRBV7-2
CASSWRAGNYGYTF
TGTGCCAGCAGTTGGCGGGCGGGAAACTATGGCTACACCTTC